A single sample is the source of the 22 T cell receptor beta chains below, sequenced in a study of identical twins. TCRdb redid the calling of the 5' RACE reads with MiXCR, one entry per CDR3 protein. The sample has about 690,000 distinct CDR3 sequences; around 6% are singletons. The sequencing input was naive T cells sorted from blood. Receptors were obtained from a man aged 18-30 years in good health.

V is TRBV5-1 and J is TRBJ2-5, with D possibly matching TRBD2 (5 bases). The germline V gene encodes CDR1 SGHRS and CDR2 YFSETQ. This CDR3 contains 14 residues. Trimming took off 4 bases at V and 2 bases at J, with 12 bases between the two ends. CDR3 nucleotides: TGCGCCAGCAGCATGCTCGGGGAACAAGAGACCCAGTACTTC. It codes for CASSMLGEQETQYF.

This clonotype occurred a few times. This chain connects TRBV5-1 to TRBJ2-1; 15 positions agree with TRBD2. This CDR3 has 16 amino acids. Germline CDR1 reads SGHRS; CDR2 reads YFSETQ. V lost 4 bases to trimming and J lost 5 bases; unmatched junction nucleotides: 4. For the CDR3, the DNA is TGCGCCAGCAGCGCGGGACTAGCGGGAGGAAACAATGAGCAGTTCTTC. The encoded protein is CASSAGLAGGNNEQFF. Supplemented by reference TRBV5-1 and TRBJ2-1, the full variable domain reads KAGVTQTPRYLIKTRGQQVTLSCSPISGHRSVSWYQQTPGQGLQFLFEYFSETQRNKGNFPGRFSGRQFSNSRSEMNVSTLELGDSALYLCASSAGLAGGNNEQFFGPGTRLTVL.

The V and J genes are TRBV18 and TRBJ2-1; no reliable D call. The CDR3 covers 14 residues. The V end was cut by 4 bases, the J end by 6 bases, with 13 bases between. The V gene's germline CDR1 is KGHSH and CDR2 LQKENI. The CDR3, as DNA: TGTGCCAGCTCACACAGTGCAGCACTCAATGAGCAGTTCTTC. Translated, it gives CASSHSAALNEQFF.

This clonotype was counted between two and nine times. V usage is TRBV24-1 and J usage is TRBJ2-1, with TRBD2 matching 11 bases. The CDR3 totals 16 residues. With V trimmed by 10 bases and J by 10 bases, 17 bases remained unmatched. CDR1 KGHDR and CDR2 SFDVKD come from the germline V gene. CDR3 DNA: TGTGCCACTCCCGGAGGGGCTAGCGGGAGGTCTGGGGAGCAGTTCTTC. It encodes CATPGGASGRSGEQFF.

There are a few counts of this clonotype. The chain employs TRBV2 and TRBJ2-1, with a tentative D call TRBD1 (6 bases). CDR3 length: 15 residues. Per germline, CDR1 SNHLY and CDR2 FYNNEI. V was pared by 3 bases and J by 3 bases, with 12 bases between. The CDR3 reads CASSDWGPNYNEQFF. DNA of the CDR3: TGTGCCAGCAGTGATTGGGGGCCCAACTACAATGAGCAGTTCTTC.

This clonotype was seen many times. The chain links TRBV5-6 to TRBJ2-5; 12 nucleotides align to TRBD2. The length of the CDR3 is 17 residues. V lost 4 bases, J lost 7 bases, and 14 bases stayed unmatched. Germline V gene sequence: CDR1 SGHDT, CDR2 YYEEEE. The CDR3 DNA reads TGTGCCAGCAGCGACAGAACGACTAGCGGGAGTGTCGGGACCCAGTACTTC. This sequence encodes CASSDRTTSGSVGTQYF.

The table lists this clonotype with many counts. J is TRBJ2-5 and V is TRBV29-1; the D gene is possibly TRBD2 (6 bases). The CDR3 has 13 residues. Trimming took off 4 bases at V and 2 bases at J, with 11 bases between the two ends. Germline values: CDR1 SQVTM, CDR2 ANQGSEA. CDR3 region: CSVVGAGQETQYF. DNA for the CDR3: TGCAGCGTTGTTGGGGCGGGGCAAGAGACCCAGTACTTC.

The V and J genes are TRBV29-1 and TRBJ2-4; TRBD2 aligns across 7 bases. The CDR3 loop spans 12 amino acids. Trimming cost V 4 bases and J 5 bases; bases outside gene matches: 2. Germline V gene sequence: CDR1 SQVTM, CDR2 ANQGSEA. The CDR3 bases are TGCAGCGTTGGGGGGGGGGAAAACATTCAGTACTTC. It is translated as CSVGGGENIQYF. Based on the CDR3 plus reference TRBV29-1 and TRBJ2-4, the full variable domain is SAVISQKPSRDICQRGTSLTIQCQVDSQVTMMFWYRQQPGQSLTLIATANQGSEATYESGFVIDKFPISRPNLTFSTLTVSNMSPEDSSIYLCSVGGGENIQYFGAGTRLSVL.

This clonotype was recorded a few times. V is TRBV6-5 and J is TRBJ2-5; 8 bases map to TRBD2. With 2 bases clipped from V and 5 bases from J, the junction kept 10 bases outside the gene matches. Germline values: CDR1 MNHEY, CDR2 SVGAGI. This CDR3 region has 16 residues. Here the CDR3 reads CASSYQAREGEETQYF. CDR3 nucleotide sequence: TGTGCCAGCAGTTACCAAGCACGGGAGGGAGAGGAGACCCAGTACTTC.

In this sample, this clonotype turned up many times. This chain's CDR3 is CSVLSSYNEQFF. CDR3 bases: TGCAGCGTTTTAAGCTCCTACAATGAGCAGTTCTTC. V usage is TRBV29-1 and J usage is TRBJ2-1; the D is unclear. Trimming took off 5 bases at V and 0 bases at J, with 5 bases between the two ends. The CDR3 consists of 12 residues. Germline V gives CDR1 SQVTM, CDR2 ANQGSEA.

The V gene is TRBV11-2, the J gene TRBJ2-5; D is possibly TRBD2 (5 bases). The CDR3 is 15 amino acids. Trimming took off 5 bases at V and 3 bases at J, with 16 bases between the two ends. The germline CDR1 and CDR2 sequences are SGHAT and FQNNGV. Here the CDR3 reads CASSPPGGQEETQYF. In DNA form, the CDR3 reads TGTGCCAGCAGCCCTCCTGGAGGCCAGGAAGAGACCCAGTACTTC.

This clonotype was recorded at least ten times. CDR3: CSARGPVNQPQHF. For the CDR3, the DNA is TGCAGTGCTAGGGGACCGGTCAATCAGCCCCAGCATTTT. The genes are TRBV20-1 and TRBJ1-5; a possible D gene is TRBD1 (5 bases). Germline V gene lookup returns CDR1 DFQATT and CDR2 SNEGSKA (reference sequence). This CDR3 region has 13 residues. Between the trimmed V and J ends, which lost 3 bases and 3 bases, there was a span of 9 bases.

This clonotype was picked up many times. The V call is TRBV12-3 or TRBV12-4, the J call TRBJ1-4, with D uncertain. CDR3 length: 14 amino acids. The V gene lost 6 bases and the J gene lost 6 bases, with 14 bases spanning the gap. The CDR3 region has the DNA TGTGCCAGCAGGGGAAAGAGGGAGTATGAAAAACTGTTTTTT. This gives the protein CASRGKREYEKLFF.

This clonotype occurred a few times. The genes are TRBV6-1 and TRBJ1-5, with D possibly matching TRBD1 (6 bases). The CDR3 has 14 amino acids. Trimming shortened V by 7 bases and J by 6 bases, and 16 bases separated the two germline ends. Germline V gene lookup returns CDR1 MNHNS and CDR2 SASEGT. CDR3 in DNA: TGTGCCAGCATCTCCTCGGGGGGCCTTCAGCCCCAGCATTTT. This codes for CASISSGGLQPQHF.

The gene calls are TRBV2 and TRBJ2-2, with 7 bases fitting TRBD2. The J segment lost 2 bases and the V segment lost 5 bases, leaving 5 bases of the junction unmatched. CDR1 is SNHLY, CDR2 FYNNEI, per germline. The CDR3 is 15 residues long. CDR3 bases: TGTGCCAGCAGTTGGCCGGGAGGAAACACCGGGGAGCTGTTTTTT. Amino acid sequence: CASSWPGGNTGELFF.

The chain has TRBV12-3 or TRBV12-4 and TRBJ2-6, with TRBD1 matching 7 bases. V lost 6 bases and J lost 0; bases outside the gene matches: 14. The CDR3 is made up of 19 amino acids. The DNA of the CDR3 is TGTGCCAGCAGCATCCAGTACAGACAGGGCCCCTCTGGGGCCAACGTCCTGACTTTC. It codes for CASSIQYRQGPSGANVLTF.

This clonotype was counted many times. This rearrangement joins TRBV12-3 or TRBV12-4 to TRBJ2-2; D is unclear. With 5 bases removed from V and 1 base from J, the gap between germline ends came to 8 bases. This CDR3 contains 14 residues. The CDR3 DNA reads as TGTGCCAGCAGTCCCTCCCTGAACACCGGGGAGCTGTTTTTT. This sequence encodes CASSPSLNTGELFF.

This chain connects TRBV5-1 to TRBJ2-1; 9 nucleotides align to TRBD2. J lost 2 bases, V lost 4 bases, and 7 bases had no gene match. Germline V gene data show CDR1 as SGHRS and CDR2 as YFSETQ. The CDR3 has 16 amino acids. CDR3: CASSPSGRPTYNEQFF. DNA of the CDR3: TGCGCCAGCAGCCCCAGCGGGAGGCCCACCTACAATGAGCAGTTCTTC.

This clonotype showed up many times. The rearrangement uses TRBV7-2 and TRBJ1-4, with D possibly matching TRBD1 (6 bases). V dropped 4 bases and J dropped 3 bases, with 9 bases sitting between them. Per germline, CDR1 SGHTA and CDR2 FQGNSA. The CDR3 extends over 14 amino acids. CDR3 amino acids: CASSSGVANEKLFF. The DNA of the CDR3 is TGTGCCAGCAGCTCAGGGGTAGCTAATGAAAAACTGTTTTTT.

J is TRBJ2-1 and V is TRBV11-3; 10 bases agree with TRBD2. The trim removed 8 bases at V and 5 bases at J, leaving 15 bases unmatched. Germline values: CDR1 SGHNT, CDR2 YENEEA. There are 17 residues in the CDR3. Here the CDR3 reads CASELSLGLASNNEQFF. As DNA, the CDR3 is TGTGCCAGCGAGTTAAGTTTGGGACTAGCGTCCAACAATGAGCAGTTCTTC.

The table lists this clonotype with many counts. The CDR3 nucleotides read TGTGCCATCAGTGATTGGCCTAGCGGGAGCTCGCAACCCCAAGAGACCCAGTACTTC. Its translation: CAISDWPSGSSQPQETQYF. V gene TRBV10-3 combines with J gene TRBJ2-5, with 10 bases that match TRBD2. The CDR3 is made up of 19 amino acids. Looked up from germline, CDR1 is ENHRY and CDR2 is SYGVKD. With 3 bases clipped from V and 1 base from J, the junction kept 14 bases outside the gene matches.

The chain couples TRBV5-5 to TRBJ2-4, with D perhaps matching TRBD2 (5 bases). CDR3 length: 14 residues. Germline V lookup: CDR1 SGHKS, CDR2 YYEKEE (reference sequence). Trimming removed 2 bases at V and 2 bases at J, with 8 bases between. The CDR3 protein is CASSFEGTKNIQYF. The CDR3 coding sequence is TGTGCCAGCAGCTTCGAGGGAACCAAAAACATTCAGTACTTC. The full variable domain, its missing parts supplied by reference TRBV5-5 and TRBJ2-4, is DAGVTQSPTHLIKTRGQQVTLRCSPISGHKSVSWYQQVLGQGPQFIFQYYEKEERGRGNFPDRFSARQFPNYSSELNVNALLLGDSALYLCASSFEGTKNIQYFGAGTRLSVL.